This T cell receptor beta chain emerged from a study of circulating and synovial CD4+ cells in juvenile arthritis. Study conclusions and caveats: Circulating pathogenic-like lymphocytes shared a substantially higher fraction of CDR3 sequences with synovium than bulk blood. Circulating pathogenic-like and bulk T cells looked alike by Vbeta family usage. Diversity here was lower than in bulk blood CD4 cells. Measured synovium overlap likely understates the true shared repertoire.

The CDR3 has 16 residues. V was trimmed by 4 bases and J by 0 bases, leaving 14 bases between them. The V gene's germline CDR1 is SGHRS and CDR2 YFSETQ. Libraries were prepared by immunoSEQ multiplex PCR; TCRdb keeps only in-frame clonotypes and omits some of them. The table shows just over 35,000 clones, with roughly 94% occurring only once. As concerns this clone: The antigen is not known.

The clonotype comes from a human donor with juvenile idiopathic arthritis. Sequencing used CD4+ T cells from blood. The chain recombines TRBV5-1 with TRBJ1-3, with a weak D call TRBD1 (5 bases). The CDR3 bases are TGCGCCAGCAGCGCGGGGGGGACGAGCTCTGGAAACACCATATATTTT. It encodes CASSAGGTSSGNTIYF.